This T cell receptor beta chain derives from a study of T-cell reconstitution after alpha-beta-depleted transplantation in children. Study-level points and caveats: Several hundred graft clones that had expanded were reportedly the source of alpha-beta T cells about two months after transplant.

This clonotype appeared many times. As yet, its antigen is unknown. A TCRbeta library incorporating unique molecular identifiers was prepared. TCRdb fed the PCR reads into MiXCR, producing one record per CDR3 protein. Counted here are some 300,000 distinct CDR3 sequences, around a tenth occurring once; the ten biggest clones make up around 7.6%. V was trimmed by 4 bases and J by 2 bases, leaving 9 bases between them. CDR1 and CDR2 from the germline V gene are MDHEN and SYDVKM. The CDR3 loop spans 13 amino acids. The gene calls are TRBV28 and TRBJ2-7; D tentatively reads TRBD1 or TRBD2 (5 bases each). The sample consisted of PBMCs, taken before TCRalphabeta/CD19-depleted stem cell transplant. The sequence derives from a boy younger than two with acute myeloid leukemia, due to receive a stem cell transplant. CDR3 amino acids: CASSSGAPYEQYF. CDR3 nucleotide sequence: TGTGCCAGCAGTTCCGGGGCTCCCTACGAGCAGTACTTC.